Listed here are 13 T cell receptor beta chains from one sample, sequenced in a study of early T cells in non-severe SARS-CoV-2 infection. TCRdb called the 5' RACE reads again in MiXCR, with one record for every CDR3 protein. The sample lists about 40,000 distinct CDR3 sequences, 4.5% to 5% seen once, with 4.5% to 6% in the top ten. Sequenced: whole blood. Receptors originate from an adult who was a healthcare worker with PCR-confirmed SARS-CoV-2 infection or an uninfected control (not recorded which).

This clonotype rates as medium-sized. The CDR3 is CSARDRVNPGNTIYF. CDR3 sequence (DNA): TGCAGTGCTAGAGACAGGGTAAACCCTGGAAACACCATATATTTT. The chain combines TRBV20-1 with TRBJ1-3; possible D gene TRBD1, 5 bases. Trimming removed 0 bases from V and 2 bases from J, with 11 bases in between. CDR3 size: 15 residues. Germline-derived CDR1 and CDR2 are DFQATT and SNEGSKA (reference sequence).

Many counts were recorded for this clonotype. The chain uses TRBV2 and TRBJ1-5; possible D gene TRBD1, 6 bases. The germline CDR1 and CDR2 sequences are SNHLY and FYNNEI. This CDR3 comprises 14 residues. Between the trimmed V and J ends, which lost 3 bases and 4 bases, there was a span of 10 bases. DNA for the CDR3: TGTGCCAGCAGTGACAGGACAGTAAATCAGCCCCAGCATTTT. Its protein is CASSDRTVNQPQHF.

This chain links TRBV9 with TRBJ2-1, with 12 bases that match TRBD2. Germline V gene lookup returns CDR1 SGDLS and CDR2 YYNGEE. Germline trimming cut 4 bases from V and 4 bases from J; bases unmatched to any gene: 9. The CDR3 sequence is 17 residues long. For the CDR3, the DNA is TGTGCCAGCAGCACCACCCCCACTAGCGGGGGGTACAATGAGCAGTTCTTC. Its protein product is CASSTTPTSGGYNEQFF.

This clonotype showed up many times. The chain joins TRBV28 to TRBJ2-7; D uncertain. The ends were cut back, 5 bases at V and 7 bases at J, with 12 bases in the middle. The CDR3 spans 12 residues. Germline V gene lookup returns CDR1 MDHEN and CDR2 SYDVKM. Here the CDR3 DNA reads TGTGCCAGCAGTACCCACATAGGAGAGCAGTACTTC. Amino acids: CASSTHIGEQYF. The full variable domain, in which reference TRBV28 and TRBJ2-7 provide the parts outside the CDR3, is DVKVTQSSRYLVKRTGEKVFLECVQDMDHENMFWYRQDPGLGLRLIYFSYDVKMKEKGDIPEGYSVSREKKERFSLILESASTNQTSMYLCASSTHIGEQYFGPGTRLTVT.

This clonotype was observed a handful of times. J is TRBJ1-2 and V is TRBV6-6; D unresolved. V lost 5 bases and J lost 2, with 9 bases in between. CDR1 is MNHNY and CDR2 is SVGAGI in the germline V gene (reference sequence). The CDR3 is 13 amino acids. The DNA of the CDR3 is TGTGCCAGCAGTCAAGACGGCAACTATGGCTACACCTTC. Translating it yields CASSQDGNYGYTF.

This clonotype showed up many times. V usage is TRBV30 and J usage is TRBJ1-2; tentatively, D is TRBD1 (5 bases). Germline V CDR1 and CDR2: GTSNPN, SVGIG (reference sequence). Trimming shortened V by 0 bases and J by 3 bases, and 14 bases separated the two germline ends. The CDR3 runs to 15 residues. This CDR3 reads CAWSVKGEGDYGYTF. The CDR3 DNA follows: TGTGCCTGGAGTGTAAAAGGGGAAGGGGACTATGGCTACACCTTC. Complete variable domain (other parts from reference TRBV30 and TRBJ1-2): SQTIHQWPATLVQPVGSPLSLECTVEGTSNPNLYWYRQAAGRGLQLLFYSVGIGQISSEVPQNLSASRPQDRQFILSSKKLLLSDSGFYLCAWSVKGEGDYGYTFGSGTRLTVV.

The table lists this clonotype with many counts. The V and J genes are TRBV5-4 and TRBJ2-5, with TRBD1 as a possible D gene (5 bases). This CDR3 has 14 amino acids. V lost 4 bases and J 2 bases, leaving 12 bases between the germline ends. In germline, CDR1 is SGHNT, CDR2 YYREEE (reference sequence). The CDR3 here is CASSQGARQETQYF. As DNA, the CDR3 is TGTGCCAGCAGCCAAGGGGCACGGCAAGAGACCCAGTACTTC.

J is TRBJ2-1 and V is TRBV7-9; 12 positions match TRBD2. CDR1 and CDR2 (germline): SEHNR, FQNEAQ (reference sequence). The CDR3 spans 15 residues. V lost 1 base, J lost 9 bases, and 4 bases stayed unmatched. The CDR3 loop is CASSLELAGGGEQFF. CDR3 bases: TGTGCCAGCAGCTTAGAACTAGCGGGAGGAGGTGAGCAGTTCTTC. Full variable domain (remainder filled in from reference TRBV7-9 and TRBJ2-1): DTGVSQNPRHKITKRGQNVTFRCDPISEHNRLYWYRQTLGQGPEFLTYFQNEAQLEKSRLLSDRFSAERPKGSFSTLEIQRTEQGDSAMYLCASSLELAGGGEQFFGPGTRLTVL.

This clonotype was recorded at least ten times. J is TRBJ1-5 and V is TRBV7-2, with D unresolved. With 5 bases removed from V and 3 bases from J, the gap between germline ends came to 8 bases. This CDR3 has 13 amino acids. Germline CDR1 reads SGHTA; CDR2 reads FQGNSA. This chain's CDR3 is CASSPNLNQPQHF. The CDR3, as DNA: TGTGCCAGCAGCCCAAACCTCAATCAGCCCCAGCATTTT. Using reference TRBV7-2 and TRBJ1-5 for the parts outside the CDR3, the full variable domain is GAGVSQSPSNKVTEKGKDVELRCDPISGHTALYWYRQSLGQGLEFLIYFQGNSAPDKSGLPSDRFSAERTGGSVSTLTIQRTQQEDSAVYLCASSPNLNQPQHFGDGTRLSIL.

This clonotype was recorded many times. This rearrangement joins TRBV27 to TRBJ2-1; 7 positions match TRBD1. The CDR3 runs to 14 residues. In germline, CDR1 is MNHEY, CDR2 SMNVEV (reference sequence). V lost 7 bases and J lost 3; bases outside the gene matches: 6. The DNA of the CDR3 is TGTGCCAGCACCCCAAACAGGGGCTACAATGAGCAGTTCTTC. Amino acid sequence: CASTPNRGYNEQFF.

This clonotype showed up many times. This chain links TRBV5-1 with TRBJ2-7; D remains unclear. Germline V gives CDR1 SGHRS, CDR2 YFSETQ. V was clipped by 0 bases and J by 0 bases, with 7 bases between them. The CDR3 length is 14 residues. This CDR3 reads CASSLVFSSYEQYF. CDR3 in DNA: TGCGCCAGCAGCTTGGTGTTTTCCTCCTACGAGCAGTACTTC.

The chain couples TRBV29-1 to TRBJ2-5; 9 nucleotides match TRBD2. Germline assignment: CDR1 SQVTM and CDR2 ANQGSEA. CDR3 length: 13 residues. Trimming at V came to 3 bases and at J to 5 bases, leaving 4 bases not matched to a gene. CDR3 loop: CSVDERGAETQYF. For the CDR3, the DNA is TGCAGCGTTGATGAGCGGGGGGCTGAGACCCAGTACTTC.

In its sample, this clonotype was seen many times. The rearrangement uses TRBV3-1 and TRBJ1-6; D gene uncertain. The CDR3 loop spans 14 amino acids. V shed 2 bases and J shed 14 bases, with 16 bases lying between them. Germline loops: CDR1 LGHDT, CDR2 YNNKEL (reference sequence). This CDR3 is CASSQPGEASTLHF. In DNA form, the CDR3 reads TGTGCCAGCAGCCAACCGGGTGAGGCTTCGACCCTCCACTTT.